These 27 T cell receptor beta chains originate from one sample sequenced in a study of immune evolution from preneoplasia to lung adenocarcinoma. The table came from immunoSEQ multiplex PCR; TCRdb's copy has only in-frame clones and leaves some out. This table holds about 6,500 clones, around 67% found once. Source material: FFPE lung adenocarcinoma in situ tissue. Every receptor here comes from an older donor with lung adenocarcinoma.

This clone appeared a few times. The chain combines TRBV30 with TRBJ1-1; D call uncertain. Trimming cost V 6 bases and J 0 bases, with 14 bases left between them. The germline gives CDR1 GTSNPN, CDR2 SVGIG (reference sequence). The CDR3 extends over 14 amino acids. Written as DNA, the CDR3 is TGTGCCTGCACAAAGCGGAACTTGAACACTGAAGCTTTCTTT. It specifies CACTKRNLNTEAFF.

This clone has only a few counts. The V gene is TRBV6-5, the J gene TRBJ2-2, with unresolved D. Germline CDR1 is MNHEY and CDR2 is SVGAGI. The germline V and J ends were trimmed by 2 bases and 7 bases, with 5 bases remaining between them. The CDR3 contains 12 residues. DNA of the CDR3: TGTGCCAGCAGTTACAGTGGCGGGGAGCTGTTTTTT. Residues: CASSYSGGELFF.

The rearrangement joins TRBV7-8 to TRBJ1-2; tentative D call: TRBD1 (6 bases). Trimming removed 3 bases at V and 7 bases at J, with 12 bases between. From germline, CDR1 is SGHVS and CDR2 FQNEAQ. CDR3 length: 13 residues. CDR3 nucleotides: TGTGCCAGCAGCTTGGATCACAGGGCTGGCTACACCTTC. Translated, it gives CASSLDHRAGYTF.

The V gene is TRBV7-9, the J gene TRBJ1-1, with D tentatively TRBD1 (5 bases). Germline CDR1 and CDR2: SEHNR and FQNEAQ (reference sequence). Deletions cut 4 bases from V and 7 bases from J, with 16 bases between. The CDR3 is 14 residues long. CDR3: CASSYRGGEGEAFF. The CDR3 DNA follows: TGTGCCAGCAGCTATCGTGGGGGGGAAGGTGAAGCTTTCTTT.

V is TRBV18 and J is TRBJ2-7, with a possible D match to TRBD1 (5 bases). This CDR3 spans 12 amino acids. From germline, CDR1 is KGHSH and CDR2 LQKENI. Trimming stripped 3 bases from V and 7 bases from J, with 10 bases between. CDR3 bases: TGTGCCAGCTCACCGAGAGCAGGGGAGCAGTACTTC. Residues: CASSPRAGEQYF.

This clone was detected a few times. V usage is TRBV5-1 and J usage is TRBJ1-1; possibly TRBD1 for D (5 bases). The germline CDR1 and CDR2 sequences are SGHRS and YFSETQ. The V gene lost 2 bases and the J gene lost 5 bases, with 13 bases spanning the gap. The CDR3 length is 14 residues. CDR3 in amino acids: CASSLGVGSTEAFF. The CDR3 coding sequence is TGCGCCAGCAGCTTAGGGGTGGGCTCGACTGAAGCTTTCTTT.

This chain connects TRBV6-4 to TRBJ1-1; 12 nucleotides match TRBD1. Germline CDR1 is MRHNA and CDR2 is SNTAGT. The CDR3 consists of 14 residues. The J segment lost 9 bases and the V segment lost 0 bases, leaving 2 bases of the junction unmatched. CDR3 loop: CASSDSGDRGQAFF. The CDR3 nucleotides are TGTGCCAGCAGTGACTCAGGGGACAGGGGGCAAGCTTTCTTT.

This chain connects TRBV6-1 to TRBJ1-2, with unresolved D. In germline, CDR1 is MNHNS, CDR2 SASEGT. Deletions cut 8 bases from V and 8 bases from J, with 15 bases between. The CDR3 loop spans 12 amino acids. The CDR3 coding sequence is TGTGCCAGCTCCTATATAGGGTTCGGCTACACCTTC. The encoded protein is CASSYIGFGYTF.

J is TRBJ1-1 and V is TRBV7-8; D is uncertain. Trimming left V 3 bases short and J 5 bases short, with 7 bases between. The germline V gene has CDR1 SGHVS and CDR2 FQNEAQ. The CDR3 runs 12 residues. CDR3 nucleotides: TGTGCCAGCAGCTTCGCAGAAACTGAAGCTTTCTTT. This sequence encodes CASSFAETEAFF. Full variable domain (remainder filled in from reference TRBV7-8 and TRBJ1-1): GAGVSQSPRYKVAKRGQDVALRCDPISGHVSLFWYQQALGQGPEFLTYFQNEAQLDKSGLPSDRFFAERPEGSVSTLKIQRTQQEDSAVYLCASSFAETEAFFGQGTRLTVV.

The genes are TRBV19 and TRBJ1-1; no definite D call. Germline V CDR1 and CDR2: LNHDA, SQIVND (reference sequence). V gave up 2 bases and J gave up 8 bases, with 9 bases separating them. The CDR3 sequence is 12 residues long. The CDR3 region is CASSIRPSEAFF. The CDR3 DNA follows: TGTGCCAGTAGTATAAGACCCTCGGAAGCTTTCTTT.

V is TRBV18 and J is TRBJ1-1; 8 nucleotides agree with TRBD1. This CDR3 region has 13 residues. Germline V gene sequence: CDR1 KGHSH, CDR2 LQKENI. Trimming at V came to 6 bases and at J to 5 bases, leaving 5 bases not matched to a gene. The CDR3 bases are TGTGCCAGCTCCACGACAGGGGTTACTGAAGCTTTCTTT. It is translated as CASSTTGVTEAFF.

This sequence joins TRBV2 and TRBJ2-5; tentative D call: TRBD2 (6 bases). Germline V gene lookup returns CDR1 SNHLY and CDR2 FYNNEI. The CDR3 consists of 14 residues. The ends were cut back, 4 bases at V and 2 bases at J, with 11 bases in the middle. The CDR3 sequence is CASSVERAQETQYF. CDR3 in DNA: TGTGCCAGCAGTGTCGAGCGGGCGCAAGAGACCCAGTACTTC.

This chain uses TRBV5-1 with TRBJ2-3; TRBD2 matches at 11 bases. CDR1 is SGHRS and CDR2 is YFSETQ in the germline V gene. The V and J ends lost 6 bases and 3 bases, in that order; junction bases with no gene match: 12. CDR3 length: 17 amino acids. CDR3 loop: CASNPHSGRASTDTQYF. CDR3 nucleotides: TGCGCCAGCAACCCGCATAGCGGGAGGGCCTCGACAGATACGCAGTATTTT.

V and J are TRBV7-2 and TRBJ2-5, with no clear D. This CDR3 is 13 amino acids long. Germline V gives CDR1 SGHTA, CDR2 FQGNSA. V lost 1 base and J lost 0, with 3 bases in between. CDR3 region: CASSLGYQETQYF. CDR3 coding DNA: TGTGCCAGCAGCTTAGGGTACCAAGAGACCCAGTACTTC.

The chain links TRBV10-3 to TRBJ1-2; TRBD1 aligns across 9 bases. V was pared by 3 bases and J by 8 bases, with 4 bases of the junction left unmatched. This CDR3 spans 13 amino acids. Per germline, CDR1 ENHRY and CDR2 SYGVKD. The CDR3 region is CAISEGTGLGYTF. In nucleotides, the CDR3 is TGTGCCATCAGTGAAGGGACAGGGTTGGGCTACACCTTC.

The gene calls are TRBV9 and TRBJ1-1; maybe TRBD1 (6 bases). The V gene lost 4 bases and the J gene lost 5 bases, with 12 bases spanning the gap. Germline CDR1 and CDR2: SGDLS and YYNGEE. The CDR3 length is 13 residues. CDR3 in DNA: TGTGCCAGCAGCCCTGGACAGATTACTGAAGCTTTCTTT. It codes for CASSPGQITEAFF. The full variable domain, with the rest looked up from reference TRBV9 and TRBJ1-1, is DSGVTQTPKHLITATGQRVTLRCSPRSGDLSVYWYQQSLDQGLQFLIQYYNGEERAKGNILERFSAQQFPDLHSELNLSSLELGDSALYFCASSPGQITEAFFGQGTRLTVV.

The genes are TRBV7-3 and TRBJ2-3; unclear D gene. This CDR3 is built from 15 residues. Germline values: CDR1 SGHTA, CDR2 FQGTGA. V dropped 1 base and J dropped 2 bases, with 10 bases sitting between them. This CDR3 is CASSLSPPDTDTQYF. CDR3 nucleotide sequence: TGTGCCAGCAGCTTAAGCCCCCCGGACACAGATACGCAGTATTTT.

The chain links TRBV6-5 to TRBJ2-1, with D possibly matching TRBD1 (6 bases). The CDR3 contains 13 residues. The germline CDR1 and CDR2 sequences are MNHEY and SVGAGI. Trimming shortened V by 7 bases and J by 8 bases, and 15 bases separated the two germline ends. The CDR3 DNA sequence: TGTGCCAGCAAAAAAGGGGGAGTATATGAGCAGTTCTTC. This codes for CASKKGGVYEQFF.

V gene TRBV20-1 combines with J gene TRBJ2-3; the D gene could be TRBD1 or TRBD2 (5 bases each). CDR1 DFQATT and CDR2 SNEGSKA come from the germline V gene (reference sequence). This CDR3 is built from 11 residues. V was clipped by 8 bases and J by 2 bases, with 8 bases between them. CDR3 loop: CSLGVTDTQYF. The CDR3 nucleotides read TGCAGTTTGGGGGTCACAGATACGCAGTATTTT.

J is TRBJ1-5 and V is TRBV2, with D maybe TRBD1 (5 bases). Germline lookup yields CDR1 SNHLY and CDR2 FYNNEI. The length of the CDR3 is 14 residues. Deletions cut 5 bases from V and 3 bases from J, with 11 bases between. The CDR3 coding sequence is TGTGCCAGCAGTTCACAGGCCTACAATCAGCCCCAGCATTTT. Protein sequence: CASSSQAYNQPQHF.

This chain joins TRBV9 and TRBJ2-7; TRBD1 is a possible D gene (7 bases). The CDR3 sequence is 14 residues long. The V end lost 4 bases, the J end lost 1 base, and 12 bases lay between the germline ends. Germline V lookup: CDR1 SGDLS, CDR2 YYNGEE. The CDR3 bases are TGTGCCAGCAGCTCAGCAGGGGGGTCCTACGAGCAGTACTTC. This sequence encodes CASSSAGGSYEQYF.

The gene calls are TRBV7-8 and TRBJ2-1; no firm D call. Trimming took off 1 base at V and 7 bases at J, with 11 bases between the two ends. This CDR3 comprises 14 residues. From germline, CDR1 is SGHVS and CDR2 FQNEAQ. The CDR3 here is CASSLDGFRNEQFF. The CDR3 DNA reads as TGTGCCAGCAGCTTAGACGGTTTCAGGAATGAGCAGTTCTTC.

The chain combines TRBV9 with TRBJ2-2; D is unclear. This CDR3 region has 13 residues. V lost 4 bases to trimming and J lost 6 bases, with 10 bases between them. Germline V gene data show CDR1 as SGDLS and CDR2 as YYNGEE. The CDR3 sequence: CASSPVFSGELFF. In nucleotides, the CDR3 is TGTGCCAGCAGCCCCGTTTTTTCCGGGGAGCTGTTTTTT.

The chain has TRBV27 and TRBJ2-3; no clear D gene. Germline lookup yields CDR1 MNHEY and CDR2 SMNVEV (reference sequence). The CDR3 runs 13 residues. Trimming removed 2 bases at V and 4 bases at J, with 7 bases between. The DNA for the CDR3 is TGTGCCAGCAGTTTACGCACTGCAGATACGCAGTATTTT. Protein sequence: CASSLRTADTQYF.

V usage is TRBV14 and J usage is TRBJ2-5, with 8 nucleotides matching TRBD2. The CDR3 has 13 residues. Losses at the gene ends were 2 bases for V and 7 bases for J; bases not matched to a gene: 3. Germline loops: CDR1 SGHDN, CDR2 FVKESK. The CDR3 region is CASSQSGGGTQYF. CDR3 coding DNA: TGTGCCAGCAGCCAAAGCGGGGGCGGGACCCAGTACTTC.

The V gene is TRBV30, the J gene TRBJ2-2, with D unclear. Germline V gene sequence: CDR1 GTSNPN, CDR2 SVGIG (reference sequence). Trimming stripped 1 base from V and 4 bases from J, with 16 bases between. CDR3 size: 16 residues. CDR3 loop: CAWSEQGIAFTGELFF. CDR3 nucleotides: TGTGCCTGGAGTGAGCAAGGGATTGCATTCACCGGGGAGCTGTTTTTT.

This clone was counted a few times. The chain's CDR3 is CASRMGGGYNEQFF. The CDR3 DNA reads as TGTGCCAGCAGGATGGGGGGAGGCTACAATGAGCAGTTCTTC. This chain joins TRBV6-5 and TRBJ2-1, with D possibly TRBD2 on 6 matching bases. In germline, CDR1 is MNHEY, CDR2 SVGAGI. This CDR3 contains 14 residues. Deletions cut 6 bases from V and 3 bases from J, with 12 bases between.